The next 9 T cell receptor beta chains were all read from a single sample in a study of CD8 T cells in Susac syndrome. With random hexamers, roughly 0.45 to 1 ug RNA was reverse transcribed. TCRdb re-called the immunoSEQ multiplex PCR reads through MiXCR, storing one row per CDR3 protein. The sample includes about 300,000 distinct CDR3 sequences, about 91% of them seen just once. The sequenced sample was CD8+ T cells from PBMCs. The receptors shown here come from a human donor with multiple sclerosis.

This clonotype was detected only once. The rearrangement uses TRBV9 and TRBJ2-7; perhaps TRBD2 as D (6 bases). Trimming stripped 3 bases from V and 3 bases from J, with 19 bases between. The CDR3 has 16 amino acids. CDR1 is SGDLS and CDR2 is YYNGEE in the germline V gene. In nucleotides, the CDR3 is TGTGCCAGCAGCGCAGGGAATTGGGGGGACGACTACGAGCAGTACTTC. Protein product: CASSAGNWGDDYEQYF.

CDR3 protein: CASSPNPGTGIIYEQYF. CDR3 sequence (DNA): TGTGCCAGCAGTCCCAACCCCGGGACAGGGATAATCTACGAGCAGTACTTC. This chain joins TRBV28 and TRBJ2-7; 9 bases map to TRBD1. The CDR3 runs 17 residues. The V gene's germline CDR1 is MDHEN and CDR2 SYDVKM. The V and J ends lost 5 bases and 3 bases, in that order; junction bases with no gene match: 14.

The genes are TRBV15 and TRBJ2-3; a weak D match, TRBD2 (6 bases). CDR3 length equals 17 residues. CDR1 and CDR2 (germline): LNHNV, YYDKDF (reference sequence). Trimming removed 3 bases at V and 1 base at J, with 17 bases between. CDR3 residues: CATSRLPSASGTDTQYF. As DNA, the CDR3 is TGTGCCACCAGCAGGCTCCCCTCGGCTAGCGGCACAGATACGCAGTATTTT.

This sequence joins TRBV23-1 and TRBJ2-2; D remains ambiguous. TRBV23-1 is reported as an ORF; its role is uncertain. With 4 bases removed from V and 0 bases from J, the gap between germline ends came to 12 bases. The CDR3 length is 16 residues. CDR3 sequence: CASSLRHLSNTGELFF. The CDR3 bases are TGCGCCAGCAGTCTTAGACATCTATCGAACACCGGGGAGCTGTTTTTT.

This rearrangement joins TRBV27 to TRBJ1-4; a possible D gene is TRBD1 (5 bases). The CDR3 covers 12 residues. Looked up from germline, CDR1 is MNHEY and CDR2 is SMNVEV (reference sequence). The ends were cut back, 4 bases at V and 8 bases at J, with 8 bases in the middle. The CDR3 coding sequence is TGTGCCAGCAGTTCAGGGTACGAAAAACTGTTTTTT. Encoded protein: CASSSGYEKLFF.

This clonotype has a single count. V and J are TRBV11-2 and TRBJ2-7, with 7 bases matching TRBD1. CDR1 SGHAT and CDR2 FQNNGV come from the germline V gene. This CDR3 is 14 amino acids long. With V trimmed by 6 bases and J by 1 base, 6 bases remained unmatched. The CDR3 spells CASRDPGQSYEQYF. In DNA, the CDR3 is TGTGCCAGCAGGGATCCGGGACAGTCCTACGAGCAGTACTTC. Based on the CDR3 plus reference TRBV11-2 and TRBJ2-7, the full variable domain is EAGVAQSPRYKIIEKRQSVAFWCNPISGHATLYWYQQILGQGPKLLIQFQNNGVVDDSQLPKDRFSAERLKGVDSTLKIQPAKLEDSAVYLCASRDPGQSYEQYFGPGTRLTVT.

Here the CDR3 DNA reads TGTGCCAGCAGCGTAACGTCCGGTTCTGGAAACACCATATATTTT. Protein: CASSVTSGSGNTIYF. The chain employs TRBV9 and TRBJ1-3; D gene ambiguous. Trimming left V 1 base short and J 1 base short, with 9 bases between. Germline V gene data show CDR1 as SGDLS and CDR2 as YYNGEE. The CDR3 totals 15 residues.

The V gene is TRBV20-1, the J gene TRBJ1-2, with no clear D. V was pared by 4 bases and J by 0 bases, with 9 bases between. The CDR3 length is 13 residues. Germline CDR1 reads DFQATT; CDR2 reads SNEGSKA (reference sequence). CDR3 sequence (DNA): TGCAGTGCTAAGTCGAAAACTAACTATGGCTACACCTTC. It encodes CSAKSKTNYGYTF.

V is TRBV27 and J is TRBJ2-1; 8 nucleotides match TRBD2. The ends lost 10 bases at V and 6 bases at J; junction bases unmatched: 8. CDR3 size: 13 residues. Germline V gene sequence: CDR1 MNHEY, CDR2 SMNVEV (reference sequence). The CDR3 coding sequence is TGTGCCACGGGGGGGAATTTCTTCAATGAGCAGTTCTTC. This gives the protein CATGGNFFNEQFF.